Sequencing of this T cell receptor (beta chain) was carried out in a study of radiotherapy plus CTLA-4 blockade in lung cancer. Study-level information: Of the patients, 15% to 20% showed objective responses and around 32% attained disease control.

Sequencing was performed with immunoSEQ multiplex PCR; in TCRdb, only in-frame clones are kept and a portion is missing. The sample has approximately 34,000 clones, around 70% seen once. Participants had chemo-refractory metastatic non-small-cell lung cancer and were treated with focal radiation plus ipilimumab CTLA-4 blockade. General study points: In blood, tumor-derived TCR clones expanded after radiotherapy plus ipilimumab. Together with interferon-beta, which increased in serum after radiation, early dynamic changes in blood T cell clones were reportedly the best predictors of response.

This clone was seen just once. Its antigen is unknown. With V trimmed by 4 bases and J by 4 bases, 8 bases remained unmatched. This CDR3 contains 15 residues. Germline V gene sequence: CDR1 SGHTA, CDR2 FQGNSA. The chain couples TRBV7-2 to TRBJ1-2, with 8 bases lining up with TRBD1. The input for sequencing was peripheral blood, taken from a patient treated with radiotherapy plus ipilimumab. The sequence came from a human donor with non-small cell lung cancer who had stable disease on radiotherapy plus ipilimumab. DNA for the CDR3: TGTGCCAGCAGCTCGGAACTAACAGGGGGCTATGGCTACACCTTC. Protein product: CASSSELTGGYGYTF.